This T cell receptor beta chain is drawn from a study of blood T cell repertoires in COVID-19. Trimming took off 1 base at V and 0 bases at J, with 18 bases between the two ends. In germline, CDR1 is MGHRA, CDR2 YSYEKL. This CDR3 is built from 18 residues. This clone was detected once. Enrolled through a virtual design, the participants were between roughly 18 and 95 years of age and came from roughly 22 US areas. Shortly before study entry, within 2 weeks, exposed participants had met a COVID-19 case. Measured with immunoSEQ multiplex PCR; TCRdb has only the in-frame clones, and not every one. The data hold about 430,000 clones, with roughly 90% observed a single time.

Sequencing was done on a sample of PBMCs or T cells enriched from blood (not recorded which). This clonotype originated in a young woman who had been exposed to COVID-19. The genes are TRBV4-1 and TRBJ2-5; the D is unclear. This CDR3 is CASSQVAPSGSYQETQYF. The CDR3 DNA reads as TGCGCCAGCAGCCAAGTAGCCCCGTCTGGGTCCTACCAAGAGACCCAGTACTTC.